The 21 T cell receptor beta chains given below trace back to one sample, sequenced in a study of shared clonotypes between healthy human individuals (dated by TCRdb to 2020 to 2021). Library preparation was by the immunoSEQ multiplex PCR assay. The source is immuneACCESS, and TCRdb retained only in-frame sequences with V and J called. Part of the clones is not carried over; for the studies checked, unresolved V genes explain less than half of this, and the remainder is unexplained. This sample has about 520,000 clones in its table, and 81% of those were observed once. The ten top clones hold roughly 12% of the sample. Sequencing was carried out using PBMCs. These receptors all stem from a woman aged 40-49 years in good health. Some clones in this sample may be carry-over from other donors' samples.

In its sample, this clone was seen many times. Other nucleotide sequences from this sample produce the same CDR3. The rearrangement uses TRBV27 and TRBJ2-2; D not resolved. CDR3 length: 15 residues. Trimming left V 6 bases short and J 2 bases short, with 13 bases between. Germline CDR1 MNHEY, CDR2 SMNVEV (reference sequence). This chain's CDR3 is CASRFLGPNTGELFF. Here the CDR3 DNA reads TGTGCCAGCAGATTTCTCGGTCCTAACACCGGGGAGCTGTTTTTT.

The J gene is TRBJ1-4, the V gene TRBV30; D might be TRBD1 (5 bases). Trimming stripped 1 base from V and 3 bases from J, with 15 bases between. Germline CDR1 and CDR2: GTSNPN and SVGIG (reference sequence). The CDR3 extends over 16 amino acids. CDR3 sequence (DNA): TGTGCCTGGAGTGAACGGGGGGTTCTACCTAATGAAAAACTGTTTTTT. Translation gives CAWSERGVLPNEKLFF.

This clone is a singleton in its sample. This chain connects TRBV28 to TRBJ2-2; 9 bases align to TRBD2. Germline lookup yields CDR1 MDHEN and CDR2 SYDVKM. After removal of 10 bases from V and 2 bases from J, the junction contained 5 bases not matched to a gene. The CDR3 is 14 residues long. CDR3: CAISTSGNTGELFF. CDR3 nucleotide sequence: TGTGCCATCTCGACTAGCGGTAACACCGGGGAGCTGTTTTTT.

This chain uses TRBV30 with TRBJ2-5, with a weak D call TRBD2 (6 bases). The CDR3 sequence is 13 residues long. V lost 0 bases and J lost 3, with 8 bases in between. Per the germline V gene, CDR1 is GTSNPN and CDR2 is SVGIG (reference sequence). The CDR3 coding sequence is TGTGCCTGGAGTGTGCGGGGAAAAGAGACCCAGTACTTC. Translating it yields CAWSVRGKETQYF.

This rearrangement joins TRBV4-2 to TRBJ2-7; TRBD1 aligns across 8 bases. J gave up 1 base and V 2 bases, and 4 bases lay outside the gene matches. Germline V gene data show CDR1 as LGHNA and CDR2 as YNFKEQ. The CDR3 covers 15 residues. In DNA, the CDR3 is TGTGCCAGCAGCCAACTGACAGGGGAGTCCTACGAGCAGTACTTC. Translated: CASSQLTGESYEQYF.

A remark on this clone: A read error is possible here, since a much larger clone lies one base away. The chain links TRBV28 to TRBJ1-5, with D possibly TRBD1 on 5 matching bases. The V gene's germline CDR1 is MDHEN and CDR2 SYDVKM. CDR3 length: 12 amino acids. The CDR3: CVSRDQVGPQHF. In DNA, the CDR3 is TGTGTCAGCAGGGATCAGGTAGGGCCCCAGCATTTT.

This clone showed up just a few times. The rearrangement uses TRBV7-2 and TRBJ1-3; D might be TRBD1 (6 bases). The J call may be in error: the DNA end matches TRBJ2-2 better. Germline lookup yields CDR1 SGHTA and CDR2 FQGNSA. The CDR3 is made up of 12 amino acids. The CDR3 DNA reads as TGTGCCTGGGGGCGGTACGGCGGGGAGCTGTTTTTT. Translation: CAWGRYGGELFF.

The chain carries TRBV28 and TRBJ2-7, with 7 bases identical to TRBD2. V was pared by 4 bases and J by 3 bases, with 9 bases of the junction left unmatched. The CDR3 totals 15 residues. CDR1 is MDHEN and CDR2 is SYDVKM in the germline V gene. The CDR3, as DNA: TGTGCCAGCAGTTCGTTCAGCCGGGGGGTCTACGAGCAGTACTTC. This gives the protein CASSSFSRGVYEQYF.

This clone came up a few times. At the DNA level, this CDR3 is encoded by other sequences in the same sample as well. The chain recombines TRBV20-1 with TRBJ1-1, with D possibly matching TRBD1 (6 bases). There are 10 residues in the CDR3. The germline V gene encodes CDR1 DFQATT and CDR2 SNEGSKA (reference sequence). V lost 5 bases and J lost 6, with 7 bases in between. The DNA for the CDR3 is TGCAGTGCTGGGGGCGCTGAAGCTTTCTTT. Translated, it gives CSAGGAEAFF.

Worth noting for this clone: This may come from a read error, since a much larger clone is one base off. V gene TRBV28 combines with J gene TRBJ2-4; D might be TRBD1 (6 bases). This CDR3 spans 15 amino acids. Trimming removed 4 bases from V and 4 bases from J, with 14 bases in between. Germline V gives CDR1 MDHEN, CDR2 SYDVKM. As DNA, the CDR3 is TGTGCCAGCAGTTGGGCCCCGGGACATAAAAACATTCAGTACTTC. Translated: CASSWAPGHKNIQYF.

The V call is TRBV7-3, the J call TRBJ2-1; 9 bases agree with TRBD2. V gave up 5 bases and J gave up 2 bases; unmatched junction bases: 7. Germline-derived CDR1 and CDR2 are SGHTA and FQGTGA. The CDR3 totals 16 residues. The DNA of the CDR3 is TGTGCCAGCAGCGTAGGGACTAGCAAAGCCTACAATGAGCAGTTCTTC. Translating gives CASSVGTSKAYNEQFF. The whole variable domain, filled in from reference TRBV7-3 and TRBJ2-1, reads GAGVSQTPSNKVTEKGKYVELRCDPISGHTALYWYRQSLGQGPEFLIYFQGTGAADDSGLPNDRFFAVRPEGSVSTLKIQRTERGDSAVYLCASSVGTSKAYNEQFFGPGTRLTVL.

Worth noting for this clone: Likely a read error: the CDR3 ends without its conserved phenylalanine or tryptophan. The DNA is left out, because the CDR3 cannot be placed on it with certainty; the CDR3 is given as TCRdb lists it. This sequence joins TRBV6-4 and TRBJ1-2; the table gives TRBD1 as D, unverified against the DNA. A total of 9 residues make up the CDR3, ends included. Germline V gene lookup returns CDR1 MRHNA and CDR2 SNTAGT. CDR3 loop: CASSDSQGL.

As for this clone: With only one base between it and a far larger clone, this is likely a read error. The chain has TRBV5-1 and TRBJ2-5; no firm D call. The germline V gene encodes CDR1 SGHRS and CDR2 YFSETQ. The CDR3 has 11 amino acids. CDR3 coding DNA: TGCGCCAGCAGCTTCCAAGAGACCCAGCACTTC. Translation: CASSFQETQHF.

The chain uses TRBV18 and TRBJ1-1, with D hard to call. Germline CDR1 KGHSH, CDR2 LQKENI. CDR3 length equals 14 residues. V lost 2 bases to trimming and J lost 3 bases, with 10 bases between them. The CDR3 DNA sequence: TGTGCCAGCTCACCAGTTATAGTGCACACTGAAGCTTTCTTT. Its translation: CASSPVIVHTEAFF.

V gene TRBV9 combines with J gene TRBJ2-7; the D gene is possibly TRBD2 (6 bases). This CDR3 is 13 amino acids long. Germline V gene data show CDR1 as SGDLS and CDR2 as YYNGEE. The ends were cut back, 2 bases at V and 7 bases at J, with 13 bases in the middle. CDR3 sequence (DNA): TGTGCCAGCAGCGTGCAGGGAGGCGGTGAGCAGTACTTC. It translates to CASSVQGGGEQYF. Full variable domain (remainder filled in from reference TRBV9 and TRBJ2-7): DSGVTQTPKHLITATGQRVTLRCSPRSGDLSVYWYQQSLDQGLQFLIQYYNGEERAKGNILERFSAQQFPDLHSELNLSSLELGDSALYFCASSVQGGGEQYFGPGTRLTVT.

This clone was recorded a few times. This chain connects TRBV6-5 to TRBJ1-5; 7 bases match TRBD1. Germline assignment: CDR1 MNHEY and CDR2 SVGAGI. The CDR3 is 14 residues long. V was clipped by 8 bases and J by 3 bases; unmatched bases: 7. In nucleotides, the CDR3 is TGTGCCAGCTCTACCGGGACAGACAATCAGCCCCAGCATTTT. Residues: CASSTGTDNQPQHF.

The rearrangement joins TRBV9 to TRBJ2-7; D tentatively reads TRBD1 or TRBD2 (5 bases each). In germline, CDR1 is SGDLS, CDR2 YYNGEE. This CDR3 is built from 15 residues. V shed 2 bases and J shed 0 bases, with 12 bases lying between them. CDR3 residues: CASSVEPGSSYEQYF. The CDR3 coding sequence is TGTGCCAGCAGCGTTGAACCAGGGAGCTCCTACGAGCAGTACTTC.

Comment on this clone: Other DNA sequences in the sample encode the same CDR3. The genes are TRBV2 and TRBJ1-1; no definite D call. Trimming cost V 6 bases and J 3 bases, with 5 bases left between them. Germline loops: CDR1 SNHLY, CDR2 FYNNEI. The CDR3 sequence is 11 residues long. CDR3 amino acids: CASRQYTEAFF. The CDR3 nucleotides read TGTGCCAGCAGGCAGTACACTGAAGCTTTCTTT.

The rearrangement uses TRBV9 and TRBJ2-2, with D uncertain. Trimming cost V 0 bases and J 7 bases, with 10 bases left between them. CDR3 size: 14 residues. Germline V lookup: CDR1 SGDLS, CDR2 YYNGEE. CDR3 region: CASSVEGSHGELFF. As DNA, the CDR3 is TGTGCCAGCAGCGTAGAGGGCTCCCACGGGGAGCTGTTTTTT.

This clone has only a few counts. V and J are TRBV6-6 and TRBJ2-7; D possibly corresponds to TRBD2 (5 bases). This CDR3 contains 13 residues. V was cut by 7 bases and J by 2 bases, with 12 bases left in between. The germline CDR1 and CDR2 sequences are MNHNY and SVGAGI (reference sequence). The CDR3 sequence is CASTPSGTYEQYF. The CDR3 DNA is TGTGCCAGCACCCCAAGCGGCACCTACGAGCAGTACTTC.

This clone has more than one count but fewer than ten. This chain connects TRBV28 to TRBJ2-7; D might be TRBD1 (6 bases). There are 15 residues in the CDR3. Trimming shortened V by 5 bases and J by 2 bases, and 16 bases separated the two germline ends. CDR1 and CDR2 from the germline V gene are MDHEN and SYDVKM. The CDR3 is CASSPATGFPYEQYF. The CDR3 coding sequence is TGTGCCAGCAGTCCCGCCACAGGGTTCCCCTACGAGCAGTACTTC.